The entry below gives a single T cell receptor (beta chain) sequence along with its context. By its share of the sample, this clone is large (0.1 to 1%). Its recognized antigen is unknown. The sample holds no much larger clone one base away, and base qualities are not on file. For sequencing of the TCRbeta CDR3 region, genomic DNA was extracted from the sorted cells. TCRbeta CDR3 regions were sequenced using the immunoSEQ Assay. TCRdb stores this immuneACCESS table with in-frame sequences only. Part of the clones is absent; in the studies checked, under half of the shortfall reflects unresolved V genes, and no reason is known for the rest. Present in this sample are some 15,000 clones, more than 70% of which were seen just once. About 32% of the sample is in the top ten clones. These data come from a study of OX40 agonist ivuxolimab in advanced cancers. About the full investigation: The costimulatory receptor OX40 (CD134) was targeted by ivuxolimab, a fully human IgG2 agonistic monoclonal antibody. Intravenous ivuxolimab was administered to patients every 2 weeks at six dose levels: 0.01, 0.1, 0.3, 1.5, 3 and 10 mg/kg. Of the approximately 50 dose-escalation patients, hepatocellular carcinoma was present in approximately 20, melanoma in around 15, renal cell carcinoma in 9 and head and neck cancer in 9. The dose-escalation cohort was 82.7% male with a mean age of approximately 59 years, ranging from roughly 23 to 79. Patients were allowed to have had prior anti-PD-1, anti-PD-L1 or anti-CTLA-4 therapy, and around 37% of the dose-escalation patients had previously received checkpoint inhibitors. Partial responses occurred in three dose-escalation patients: two with cutaneous melanoma and one with hepatocellular carcinoma. The point of sequencing TCRbeta in the periphery was to test whether ivuxolimab changed TCR sequence diversity and drove clonal T-cell expansion. The paper describes the monotherapy dose-escalation part (N of about 50 patients) of the phase I trial of ivuxolimab.

Patients with autoimmune disease history or receiving systemic immunosuppression were excluded from the trial. Peripheral blood for TCR sequencing was collected from all dose cohorts at baseline, on cycle 4 day 1, and on cycle 7 day 1. The samples were drawn from a first-in-human, open-label, multicenter phase I dose-escalation trial of ivuxolimab. Adults with locally advanced or metastatic head and neck squamous cell, hepatocellular, melanoma or renal cell carcinoma were enrolled in the trial. Before TCR sequencing, CD4+ T cells and CD8+ T cells were sorted from peripheral blood as separate populations. The full study reports these points: At doses from 0.1 to 3.0 mg/kg, clonal expansion was seen in both CD4+ and CD8+ blood T cells between baseline and week 6. Low levels of normalized T-cell clonal expansion were also seen in some patients who did not respond. Which antigens the clonally expanded peripheral T cells were specific for was not determined. On average, CD8+ T cells showed more expanded clones than CD4+ T cells after ivuxolimab. In the 0.1-3.0 mg/kg groups, partial responders had among the lowest normalized peripheral clonal expansion, particularly in CD8+ T cells.

The germline V gene specifies MNHNS as CDR1 and SASEGT as CDR2. The CDR3, from cysteine to phenylalanine, totals 11 residues. Only CDR3 DNA remains: 33 bases, in frame from the first base. V lost 6 bases and J lost 4 bases; the stretch between them is 7 bases long. The receptor's source is an adult with an advanced solid tumor such as melanoma, head and neck, liver or kidney cancer. This specimen consisted of CD4+ or CD8+ T cells sorted from blood, obtained in a trial of the OX40 agonist ivuxolimab. In this chain, TRBV6-1 is recombined with TRBJ2-7; the D gene cannot be named for sure. Read as DNA, the sequence is TGTGCCAGCAGGGTTAGTTACGAGCAGTACTTC. This sequence encodes CASRVSYEQYF.